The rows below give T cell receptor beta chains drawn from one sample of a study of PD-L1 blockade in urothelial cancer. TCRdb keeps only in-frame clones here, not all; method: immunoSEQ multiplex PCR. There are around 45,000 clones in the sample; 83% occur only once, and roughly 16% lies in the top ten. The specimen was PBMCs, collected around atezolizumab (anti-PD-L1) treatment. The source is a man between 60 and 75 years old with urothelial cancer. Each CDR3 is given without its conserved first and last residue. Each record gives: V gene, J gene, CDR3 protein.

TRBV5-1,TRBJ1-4,ASSLEAKTNEKLF
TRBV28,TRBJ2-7,ASSPGNSYEQY
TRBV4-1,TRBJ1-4,ASSQVRVGTGGMVMKKLF
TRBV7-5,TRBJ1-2,ARSESAGTVPGYT
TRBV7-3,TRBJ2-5,ASSQGGAGETQY
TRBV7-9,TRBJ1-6,ASSLAGGNSPLH
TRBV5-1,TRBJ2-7,ASSAGGRLYEQY
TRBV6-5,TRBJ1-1,ASTTGKRGTEAF
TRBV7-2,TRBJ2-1,ASSFLAGGNEQF
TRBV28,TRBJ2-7,ASSLGGQGHEQY
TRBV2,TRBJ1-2,ASSSGYGYT
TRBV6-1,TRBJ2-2,AGRWAANLGELF
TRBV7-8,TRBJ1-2,ASSLQGEGYT
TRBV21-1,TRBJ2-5,ASPRRAVETQY
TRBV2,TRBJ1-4,ASSRTGAWDEKLF
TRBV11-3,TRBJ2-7,ASRFGLVDRAMDEQY
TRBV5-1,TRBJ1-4,ASSLDGGGQDSNEKLF
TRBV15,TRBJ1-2,ATQRAGGYGYT
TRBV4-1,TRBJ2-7,ASSQLPSGTETYEQY
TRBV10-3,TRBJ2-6,ATRPTSDFQTSGANVLT
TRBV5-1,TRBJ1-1,ASSLDLGHNTEAF
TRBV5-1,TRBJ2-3,ASSLVWTSGSTDTQY
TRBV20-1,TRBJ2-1,SPTSYNEQF
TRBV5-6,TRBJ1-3,ASSLAGGVNSGNTIY
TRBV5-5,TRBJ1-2,ASSLGASINYGYT
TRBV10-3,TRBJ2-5,AISESLGLAGRETQY
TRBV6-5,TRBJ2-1,ASSRGPYNEQF
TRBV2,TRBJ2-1,ASSREGGEQF
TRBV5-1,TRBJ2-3,ASSLGGNTDTQY
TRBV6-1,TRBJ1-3,ASLFSAGNTIY
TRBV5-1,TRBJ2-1,ASSLPSNEQF
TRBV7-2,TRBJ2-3,ASSFRGPYTDTQY
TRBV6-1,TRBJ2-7,ASSEGTSGGAYEQY
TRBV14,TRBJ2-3,ASSPRHIPQY
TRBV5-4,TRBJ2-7,ASSSLSSGGTYEQY
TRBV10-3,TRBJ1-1,AIRTPGVDTEAF
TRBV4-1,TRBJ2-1,ASSQDTSRFNEQF
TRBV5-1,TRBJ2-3,ASSRDSTSTDTQY
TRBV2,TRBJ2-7,ASSELGVAAEQY
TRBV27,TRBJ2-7,ASSRRRRDISYEQY